This T cell receptor (beta chain) came from a study of T cells after yellow fever vaccination. Overall study results and limits: Once the booster was given, most primary-vaccination clones reappeared, at approximately 97% for CD4 and around 90% for CD8. Among all clonotypes, a small share was observed in both CD4 and CD8 compartments.

On this clonotype itself: Antigen: not known.

Via MiXCR, TCRdb re-called the 5' RACE reads, giving one row per CDR3 protein. The repertoire includes approximately 330,000 distinct CDR3 sequences, 9.5% to 15% of them detected once, and 2.5% to 3.5% sits in the top ten. This CDR3 contains 15 residues. CDR1 and CDR2 from the germline V gene are DFQATT and SNEGSKA (reference sequence). Trimming cost V 5 bases and J 5 bases; bases outside gene matches: 11. This TCR came from a man between 18 and 35 years old who received the YFV17D yellow fever vaccine. The sequencing used CD4+ T cells sorted from PBMCs, collected 15 days after the yellow fever booster vaccination. V and J are TRBV20-1 and TRBJ2-3, with 9 bases that match TRBD2. Here the CDR3 reads CSAVPAGGPQDTQYF. In DNA, the CDR3 is TGCAGTGCTGTCCCGGCGGGGGGGCCGCAAGATACGCAGTATTTT.